The clone carrying this T cell receptor (beta chain) was picked up a small number of times. Its antigen remains unidentified. This sample stems from a study of cytomegalovirus exposure and HLA in healthy donors. Study-wide context: In an early release, HLA-typed donors contributed 77 million or so unique TCR sequences. Regarding the study as a whole: By a later analysis, the bulk of CMV-associated TCR beta chains appeared HLA-restricted. The classifier was said to identify cytomegalovirus status with high specificity and sensitivity.

V lost 0 bases, J lost 0 bases, and 13 bases lay in between. The CDR3 covers 16 residues. From germline, CDR1 is SGHKS and CDR2 YYEKEE (reference sequence). PCR amplification relied on 60 Vbeta primers (plus 13 Jbeta primers). Some clones are missing from TCRdb's copy, which holds only in-frame ones; the method was immunoSEQ multiplex PCR. The repertoire holds tens of thousands of clones, around four fifths seen once, with approximately 9.8% in the top ten. There were likely unrecorded immune exposures, though donors were nominally healthy when sampled. The sequence was collected from a middle-aged man in good health and CMV-seronegative. The rearrangement uses TRBV5-5 and TRBJ2-7; maybe TRBD2 (7 bases). Sequences were obtained from PBMCs. CDR3 DNA: TGTGCCAGCAGCTTGGAGGGGGGGTCCTTCTCCTACGAGCAGTACTTC. Its translation is CASSLEGGSFSYEQYF.